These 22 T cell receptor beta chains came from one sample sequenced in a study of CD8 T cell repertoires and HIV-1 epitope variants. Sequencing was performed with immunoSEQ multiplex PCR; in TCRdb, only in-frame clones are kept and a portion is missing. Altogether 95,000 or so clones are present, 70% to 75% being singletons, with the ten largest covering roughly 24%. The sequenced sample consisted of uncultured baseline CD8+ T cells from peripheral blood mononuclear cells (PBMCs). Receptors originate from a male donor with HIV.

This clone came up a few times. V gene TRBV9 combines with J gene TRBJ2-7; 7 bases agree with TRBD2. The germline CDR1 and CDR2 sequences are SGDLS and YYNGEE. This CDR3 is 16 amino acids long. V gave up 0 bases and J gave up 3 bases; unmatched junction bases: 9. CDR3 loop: CASSVEGASGIYEQYF. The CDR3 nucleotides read TGTGCCAGCAGCGTAGAGGGCGCTAGCGGAATCTACGAGCAGTACTTC.

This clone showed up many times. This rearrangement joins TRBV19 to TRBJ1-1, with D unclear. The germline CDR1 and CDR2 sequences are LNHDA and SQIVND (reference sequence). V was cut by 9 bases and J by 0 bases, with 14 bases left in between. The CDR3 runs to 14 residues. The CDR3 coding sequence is TGTGCCAGCCGCCCCGAGGCCATGAACACTGAAGCTTTCTTT. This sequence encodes CASRPEAMNTEAFF.

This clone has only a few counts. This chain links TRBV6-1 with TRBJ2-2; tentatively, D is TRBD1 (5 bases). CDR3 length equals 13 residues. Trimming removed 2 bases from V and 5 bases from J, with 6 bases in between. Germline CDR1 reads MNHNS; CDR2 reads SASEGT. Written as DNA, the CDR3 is TGTGCCAGCAGTGAACGACAGACCGGGGAGCTGTTTTTT. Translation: CASSERQTGELFF.

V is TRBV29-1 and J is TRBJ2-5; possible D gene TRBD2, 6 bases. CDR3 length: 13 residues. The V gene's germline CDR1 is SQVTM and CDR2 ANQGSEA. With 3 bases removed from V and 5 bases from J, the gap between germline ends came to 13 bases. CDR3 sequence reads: CSVDGTPTETQYF. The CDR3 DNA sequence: TGCAGCGTTGACGGGACTCCGACGGAGACCCAGTACTTC.

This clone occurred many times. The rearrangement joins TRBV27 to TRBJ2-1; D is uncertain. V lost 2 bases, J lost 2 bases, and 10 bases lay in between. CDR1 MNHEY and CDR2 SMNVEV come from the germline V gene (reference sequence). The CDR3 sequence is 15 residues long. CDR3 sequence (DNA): TGTGCCAGCAGTTTACTGGAGAACCCCTACAATGAGCAGTTCTTC. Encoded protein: CASSLLENPYNEQFF.

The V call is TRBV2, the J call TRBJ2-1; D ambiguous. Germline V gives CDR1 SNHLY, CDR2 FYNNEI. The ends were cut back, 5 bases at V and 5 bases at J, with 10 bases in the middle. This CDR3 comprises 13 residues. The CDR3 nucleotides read TGTGCCAGCAGTTTGTATCAGGACAATGAGCAGTTCTTC. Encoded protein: CASSLYQDNEQFF.

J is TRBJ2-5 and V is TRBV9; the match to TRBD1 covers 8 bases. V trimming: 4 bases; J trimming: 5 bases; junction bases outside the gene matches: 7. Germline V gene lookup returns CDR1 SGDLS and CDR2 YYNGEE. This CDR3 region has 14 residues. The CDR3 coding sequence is TGTGCCAGCAGCACCCAGACAGGGGTGGAGACCCAGTACTTC. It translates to CASSTQTGVETQYF.

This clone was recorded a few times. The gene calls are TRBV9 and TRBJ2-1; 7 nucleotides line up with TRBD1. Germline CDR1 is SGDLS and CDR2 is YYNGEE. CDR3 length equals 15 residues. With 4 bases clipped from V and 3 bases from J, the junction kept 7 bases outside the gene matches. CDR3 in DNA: TGTGCCAGCAGCTCATCCGGGACAGACTACAATGAGCAGTTCTTC. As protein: CASSSSGTDYNEQFF. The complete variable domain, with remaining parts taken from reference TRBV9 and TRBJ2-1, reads DSGVTQTPKHLITATGQRVTLRCSPRSGDLSVYWYQQSLDQGLQFLIQYYNGEERAKGNILERFSAQQFPDLHSELNLSSLELGDSALYFCASSSSGTDYNEQFFGPGTRLTVL.

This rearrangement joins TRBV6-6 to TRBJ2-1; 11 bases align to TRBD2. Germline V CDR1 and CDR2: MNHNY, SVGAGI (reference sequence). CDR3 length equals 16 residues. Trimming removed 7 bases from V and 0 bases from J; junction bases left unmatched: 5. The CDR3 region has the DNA TGTGCCAGCACCTACGGGACTAGCGGCTCCTACAATGAGCAGTTCTTC. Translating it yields CASTYGTSGSYNEQFF.

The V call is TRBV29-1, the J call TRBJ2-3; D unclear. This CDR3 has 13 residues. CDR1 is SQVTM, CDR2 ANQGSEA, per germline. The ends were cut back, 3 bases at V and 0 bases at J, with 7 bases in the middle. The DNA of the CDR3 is TGCAGCGTTGATTTGGGAAGCACAGATACGCAGTATTTT. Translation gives CSVDLGSTDTQYF.

CDR3 residues: CASSYRGTNEQYF. The CDR3 region has the DNA TGTGCCAGCAGTTACAGGGGGACTAACGAGCAGTACTTC. The V call is TRBV6-5, the J call TRBJ2-7, with a weak D call TRBD2 (7 bases). Germline CDR1 reads MNHEY; CDR2 reads SVGAGI. CDR3 length: 13 amino acids. V lost 2 bases to trimming and J lost 5 bases, with 10 bases between them.

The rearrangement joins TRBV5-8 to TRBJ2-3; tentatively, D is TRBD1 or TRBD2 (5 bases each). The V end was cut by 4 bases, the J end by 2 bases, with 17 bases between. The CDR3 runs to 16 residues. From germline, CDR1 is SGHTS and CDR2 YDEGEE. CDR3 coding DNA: TGTGCCAGCAGCCTGGGGGACGGAGGAACCACAGATACGCAGTATTTT. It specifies CASSLGDGGTTDTQYF.

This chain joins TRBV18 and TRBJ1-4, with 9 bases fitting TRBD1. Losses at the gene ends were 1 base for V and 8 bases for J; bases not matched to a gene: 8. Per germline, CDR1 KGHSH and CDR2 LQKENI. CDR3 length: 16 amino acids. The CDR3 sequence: CASSPRSQGAREKLFF. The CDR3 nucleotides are TGTGCCAGCTCACCACGATCACAGGGGGCGCGCGAAAAACTGTTTTTT.

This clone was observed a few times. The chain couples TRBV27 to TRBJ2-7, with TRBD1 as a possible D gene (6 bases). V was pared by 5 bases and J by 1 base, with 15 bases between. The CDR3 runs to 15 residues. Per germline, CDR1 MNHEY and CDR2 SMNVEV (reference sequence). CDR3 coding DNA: TGTGCCAGCAGTCTCGCAGGGGTCGGGTCCTACGAGCAGTACTTC. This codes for CASSLAGVGSYEQYF.

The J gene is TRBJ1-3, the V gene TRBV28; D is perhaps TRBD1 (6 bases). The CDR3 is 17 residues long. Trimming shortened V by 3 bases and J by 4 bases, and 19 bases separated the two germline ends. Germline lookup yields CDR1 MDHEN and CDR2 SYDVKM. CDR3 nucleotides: TGTGCCAGCAGTTTGCGCCGCGCGGGGGGGCCCGGAAACACCATATATTTT. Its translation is CASSLRRAGGPGNTIYF.

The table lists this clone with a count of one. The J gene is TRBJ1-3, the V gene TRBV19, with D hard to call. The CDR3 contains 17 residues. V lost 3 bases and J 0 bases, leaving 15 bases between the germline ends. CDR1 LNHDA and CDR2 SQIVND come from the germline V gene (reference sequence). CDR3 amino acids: CASSILTGNFSGNTIYF. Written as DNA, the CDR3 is TGTGCCAGTAGTATCTTAACGGGTAACTTCTCTGGAAACACCATATATTTT.

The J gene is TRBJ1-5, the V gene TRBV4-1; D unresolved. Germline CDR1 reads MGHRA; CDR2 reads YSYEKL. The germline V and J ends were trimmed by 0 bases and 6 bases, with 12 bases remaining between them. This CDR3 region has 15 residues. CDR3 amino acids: CASSQDGSFGQPQHF. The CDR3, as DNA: TGCGCCAGCAGCCAAGATGGGTCTTTTGGTCAGCCCCAGCATTTT.

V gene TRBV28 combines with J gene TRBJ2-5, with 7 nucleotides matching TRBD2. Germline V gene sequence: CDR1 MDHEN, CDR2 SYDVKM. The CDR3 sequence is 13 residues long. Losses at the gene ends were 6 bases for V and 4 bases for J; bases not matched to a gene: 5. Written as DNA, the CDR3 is TGTGCCAGCAGGCCCGGACTAGTAGAGACCCAGTACTTC. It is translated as CASRPGLVETQYF.

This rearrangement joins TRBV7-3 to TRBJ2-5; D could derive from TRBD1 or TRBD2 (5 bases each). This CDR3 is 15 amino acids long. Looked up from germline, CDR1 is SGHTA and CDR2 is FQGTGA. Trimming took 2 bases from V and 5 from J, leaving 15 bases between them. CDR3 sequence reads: CASSLGGTDGETQYF. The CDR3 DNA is TGTGCCAGCAGCTTAGGGGGTACGGACGGGGAGACCCAGTACTTC.

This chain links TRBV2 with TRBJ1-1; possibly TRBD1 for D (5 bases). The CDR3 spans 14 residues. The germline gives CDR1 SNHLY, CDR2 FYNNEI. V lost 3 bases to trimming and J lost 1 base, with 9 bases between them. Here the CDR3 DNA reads TGTGCCAGCAGTGATTGGACATCGAACACTGAAGCTTTCTTT. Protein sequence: CASSDWTSNTEAFF.

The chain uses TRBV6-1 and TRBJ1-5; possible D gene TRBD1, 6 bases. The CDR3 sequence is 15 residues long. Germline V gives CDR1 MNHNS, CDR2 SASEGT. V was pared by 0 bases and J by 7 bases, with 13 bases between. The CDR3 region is CASSEALRGWQPQHF. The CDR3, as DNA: TGTGCCAGCAGTGAAGCGCTCAGGGGCTGGCAGCCCCAGCATTTT.

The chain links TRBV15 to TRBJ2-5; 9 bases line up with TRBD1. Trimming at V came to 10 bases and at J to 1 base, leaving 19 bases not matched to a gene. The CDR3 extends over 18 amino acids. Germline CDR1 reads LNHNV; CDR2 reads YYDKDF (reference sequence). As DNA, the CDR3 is TGTGCCATTTCCTCGAGTCGCTCGGACAGGGGCATCCAAGAGACCCAGTACTTC. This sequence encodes CAISSSRSDRGIQETQYF.